The 5 T cell receptor beta chains reported below all come from one sample, sequenced in a study of cytomegalovirus exposure and HLA in healthy donors. Use of 60 Vbeta and 13 Jbeta primers characterized the PCR. TCRdb's copy holds only in-frame clones and misses some; the assay was immunoSEQ multiplex PCR. The data contain 120,000 or so clones, approximately 80% of them singletons. What was sequenced was PBMCs. These receptors originate from a man younger than 35 in good health and CMV-seronegative.

V usage is TRBV6-5 and J usage is TRBJ1-1; tentative D call: TRBD1 (5 bases). CDR3 length equals 16 residues. CDR1 is MNHEY, CDR2 SVGAGI, per germline. V dropped 2 bases and J dropped 4 bases, with 17 bases sitting between them. The DNA of the CDR3 is TGTGCCAGCAGTTACGGGGATCGACAGTCTCTCACTGAAGCTTTCTTT. Translation: CASSYGDRQSLTEAFF.

This clone was detected only a few times. The chain combines TRBV7-2 with TRBJ2-1, with 9 bases matching TRBD2. The CDR3 covers 16 residues. The germline V gene has CDR1 SGHTA and CDR2 FQGNSA. V dropped 2 bases and J dropped 9; count of bases not matched to a gene: 11. CDR3 sequence (DNA): TGTGCCAGCAGCTTAACAGCGGGGGGACCCGTAAGTGAGCAGTTCTTC. It yields the protein CASSLTAGGPVSEQFF.

CDR3 in amino acids: CASSIRDQETQYF. For the CDR3, the DNA is TGTGCCAGCAGCATCAGGGACCAAGAGACCCAGTACTTC. The chain carries TRBV11-2 and TRBJ2-5, with a possible D match to TRBD1 (5 bases). Germline values: CDR1 SGHAT, CDR2 FQNNGV. V shed 5 bases and J shed 0 bases, with 7 bases lying between them. This CDR3 contains 13 residues.

The V gene is TRBV18, the J gene TRBJ1-2; D might be TRBD1 (6 bases). The CDR3 is 13 residues long. The V end lost 10 bases, the J end lost 7 bases, and 19 bases lay between the germline ends. Per the germline V gene, CDR1 is KGHSH and CDR2 is LQKENI. CDR3 amino acids: CATPKAGVSGYTF. Here the CDR3 DNA reads TGTGCCACCCCAAAGGCAGGGGTGAGTGGCTACACCTTC.

The chain uses TRBV11-2 and TRBJ1-1, with D unclear. CDR1 is SGHAT and CDR2 is FQNNGV in the germline V gene. The CDR3 totals 12 residues. V shed 4 bases and J shed 6 bases, with 9 bases lying between them. The CDR3 loop is CASSSGRAEAFF. The CDR3 nucleotides read TGTGCCAGCAGCTCGGGGAGGGCTGAAGCTTTCTTT.